The rows below give T cell receptor beta chains drawn from one sample of a study of OX40 agonist ivuxolimab in advanced cancers. Data came from immunoSEQ multiplex PCR; TCRdb stores just in-frame clones and leaves some out. The sample contains fewer than 90,000 clones, roughly nine tenths of which appear only once. The input for sequencing was CD4+ or CD8+ T cells sorted from blood, taken in a trial of the OX40 agonist ivuxolimab. All receptors come from an adult with an advanced solid tumor such as melanoma, head and neck, liver or kidney cancer. Both conserved end residues are trimmed from each CDR3. A D gene is named only where the DNA matches it firmly.

NA,TRBV7-9,TRBJ1-1,ASTPRAANTEAF
NA,TRBV30,TRBJ1-4,AWSPLRVGNEKLF
TRBD2,TRBV4-2,TRBJ2-7,ASSQERLAGARGEQY
NA,TRBV9,TRBJ1-3,ASSVAGSGNTIY
TRBD1,TRBV19,TRBJ1-4,ASSLRQGSNEKLF
TRBD1,TRBV19,TRBJ1-1,ASSRGGQAYTEAF
NA,TRBV19,TRBJ1-3,ASNPTVSGNTIY
NA,TRBV27,TRBJ2-7,ASSPSGIYEQY
NA,TRBV7-2,TRBJ1-2,ASSLAPGAGYGYT
NA,TRBV5-1,TRBJ2-5,ASSLYVETQY
NA,TRBV27,TRBJ1-6,ASSLSIGPVYNSPLH
NA,TRBV7-3,TRBJ1-5,ASSLSSNQPQH
NA,TRBV28,TRBJ2-7,ASSLTPGGVHEQY
TRBD1,TRBV18,TRBJ2-7,ASSPYRQGAYEQY
NA,TRBV4-1,TRBJ1-5,ASSQEDVRAGNQPQH
NA,TRBV30,TRBJ1-5,AWSENLGQPQH
NA,TRBV20-1,TRBJ1-2,SADDYGYT
TRBD1,TRBV5-4,TRBJ1-1,ASSLEGANTEAF
NA,TRBV6-5,TRBJ2-3,ASSYSIGRGDTQY
TRBD1,TRBV5-1,TRBJ2-1,ASSLEGQAYNEQF
NA,TRBV11-3,TRBJ2-7,ASSLVGGKEQY
NA,TRBV5-1,TRBJ2-5,ASSSFQETQY
TRBD1,TRBV5-1,TRBJ1-1,ASSQTGGVNTEAF
TRBD1,TRBV6-5,TRBJ1-1,ASSPGQGAAEAF
TRBD1,TRBV5-8,TRBJ2-7,ASRSDRGFYEQY
TRBD1,TRBV5-4,TRBJ1-6,ASSSLGTGDSPLH
NA,TRBV28,TRBJ2-5,ASSPDGTLSQETQY
TRBD1,TRBV28,TRBJ2-7,ASSRDRGSYEQY
NA,TRBV10-3,TRBJ2-5,AISEAGVGEETQY
NA,TRBV19,TRBJ1-3,ASSSTVFPGNTIY
NA,TRBV14,TRBJ1-2,ASSRGAGAYGYT
NA,TRBV7-9,TRBJ1-2,ASSLGTNYGYT
NA,TRBV7-1,TRBJ1-5,ASSLVPLGFSGQPQH
NA,TRBV11-2,TRBJ2-7,ASSSRTEQY
NA,TRBV7-3,TRBJ2-2,ASSRVNTGELF
NA,TRBV7-3,TRBJ1-5,ASSPNQGQPQH
NA,TRBV7-9,TRBJ1-2,ASSPPDKGPYGYT
NA,TRBV7-3,TRBJ2-1,ASSYSAAFYNEQF
NA,TRBV6-1,TRBJ1-3,ASSRSVGTGNTIY
TRBD2,TRBV7-2,TRBJ2-7,ASSLSPSGATYEQY
NA,TRBV20-1,TRBJ2-7,SAAREYEQY
NA,TRBV28,TRBJ2-2,ASARFGINTGELF
TRBD2,TRBV12-5,TRBJ2-2,ASGFSSGGAIGELF
TRBD1,TRBV11-2,TRBJ2-5,ASSFRDRGRETQY
NA,TRBV30,TRBJ1-5,AWSPLDSNQPQH
TRBD1,TRBV7-9,TRBJ2-5,ASSRSVGGLVETQY
TRBD1,TRBV6-1,TRBJ2-7,ASSRTGASYEQY
NA,TRBV6-4,TRBJ2-3,ASSRKITDTQY
TRBD1,TRBV2,TRBJ2-1,ASRLGQGYNEQF
TRBD2,TRBV7-2,TRBJ2-1,ASSFSPTSGRSEQF
NA,TRBV11-2,TRBJ2-7,ASSFPWSYEQY
NA,TRBV7-6,TRBJ2-7,ASSLVNPAPGNSYEQY
NA,TRBV27,TRBJ1-2,ASSWTDYGYT
TRBD2,TRBV19,TRBJ2-1,ASRSLRAGPLPNEQF
NA,TRBV6-1,TRBJ2-3,ASRNSGGTPYGY